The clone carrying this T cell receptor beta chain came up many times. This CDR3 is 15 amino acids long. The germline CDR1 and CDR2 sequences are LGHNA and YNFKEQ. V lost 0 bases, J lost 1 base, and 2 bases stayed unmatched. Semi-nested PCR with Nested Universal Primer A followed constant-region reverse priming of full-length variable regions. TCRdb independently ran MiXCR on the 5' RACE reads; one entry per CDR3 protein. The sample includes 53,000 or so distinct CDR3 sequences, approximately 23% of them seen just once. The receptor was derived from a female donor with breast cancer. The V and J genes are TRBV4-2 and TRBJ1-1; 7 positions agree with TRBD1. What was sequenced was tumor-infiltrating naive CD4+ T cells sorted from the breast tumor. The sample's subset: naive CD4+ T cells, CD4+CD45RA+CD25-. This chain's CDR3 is CASSQDRGQNTEAFF. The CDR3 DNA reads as TGTGCCAGCAGCCAAGATAGGGGGCAGAACACTGAAGCTTTCTTT.